Following are 28 T cell receptor beta chains from one sample sequenced in a study of CD8 T cells in ankylosing spondylitis. From the 5' RACE reads, TCRdb called clonotypes with MiXCR, one entry per CDR3 protein. The table lists some 220,000 distinct CDR3 sequences, approximately 8% of them singletons, with around 4.9% in the top ten. The sequenced sample consisted of blood, either unsorted or a sorted T cell fraction (not recorded which). These receptors were taken from a female donor with ankylosing spondylitis or in good health (not recorded which).

This clonotype was found many times. The gene calls are TRBV18 and TRBJ2-5, with a weak D call TRBD2 (5 bases). Germline CDR1 is KGHSH and CDR2 is LQKENI. The germline V and J ends were trimmed by 1 base and 2 bases, with 8 bases remaining between them. CDR3 length equals 14 residues. CDR3 sequence (DNA): TGTGCCAGCTCACCACGAGGGATTCAAGAGACCCAGTACTTC. Encoded protein: CASSPRGIQETQYF.

This clonotype was seen a handful of times. The gene calls are TRBV7-2 and TRBJ2-7; D is unclear. Trimming shortened V by 5 bases and J by 3 bases, and 14 bases separated the two germline ends. Per the germline V gene, CDR1 is SGHTA and CDR2 is FQGNSA. The CDR3 covers 14 residues. The CDR3 coding sequence is TGTGCCAGCAGCGTCGGACGGGTTAACTACGAGCAGTACTTC. It translates to CASSVGRVNYEQYF.

This clonotype came up many times. The rearrangement joins TRBV12-3 or TRBV12-4 to TRBJ2-7; TRBD2 matches at 8 bases. V trimming: 2 bases; J trimming: 4 bases; junction bases outside the gene matches: 4. The CDR3 runs 14 residues. The CDR3 DNA is TGTGCCAGCAGTTTAAGGGGGACTAGGTACGAGCAGTACTTC. This gives the protein CASSLRGTRYEQYF.

This clonotype was counted ten times or more. The J gene is TRBJ1-1, the V gene TRBV7-8; D is unresolved. The germline CDR1 and CDR2 sequences are SGHVS and FQNEAQ. V was trimmed by 7 bases and J by 1 base, leaving 13 bases between them. This CDR3 contains 14 residues. CDR3 sequence (DNA): TGTGCCAGCAACAACCAGGCGGGGAACACTGAAGCTTTCTTT. It encodes CASNNQAGNTEAFF.

This clonotype turned up a few times. The chain joins TRBV5-5 to TRBJ2-2; D gene uncertain. Germline assignment: CDR1 SGHKS and CDR2 YYEKEE (reference sequence). Trimming removed 2 bases from V and 6 bases from J, with 8 bases in between. CDR3 length equals 13 residues. The CDR3 spells CASSFPPAGELFF. For the CDR3, the DNA is TGTGCCAGCAGCTTTCCCCCAGCCGGGGAGCTGTTTTTT.

This clonotype was detected ten times or more. The CDR3 is CASSPDTLNTEAFF. The CDR3 DNA reads as TGCGCCAGCAGCCCCGACACCTTGAACACTGAAGCTTTCTTT. The gene calls are TRBV5-1 and TRBJ1-1, with D unclear. Germline lookup yields CDR1 SGHRS and CDR2 YFSETQ. Trimming stripped 4 bases from V and 0 bases from J, with 10 bases between. The CDR3 runs 14 residues.

A note on this clonotype: One junction end does not reproduce the germline sequence, and a read error may be involved. V gene TRBV28 combines with J gene TRBJ1-1; the match to TRBD1 covers 8 bases. The CDR3 contains 14 residues. Per the germline V gene, CDR1 is MDHEN and CDR2 is SYDVKM. The CDR3 DNA reads as TGTGCCGGCAGTTTGACGACGAGGACAGGGGAAGCTTTCTTT. This encodes CAGSLTTRTGEAFF.

This clonotype has ten or more counts. This chain links TRBV10-3 with TRBJ2-2; either TRBD1 or TRBD2 may fit D (5 bases each). V lost 3 bases to trimming and J lost 0 bases, with 8 bases between them. Germline V gives CDR1 ENHRY, CDR2 SYGVKD. The CDR3 is 15 residues long. CDR3 residues: CAISEEGTNTGELFF. The CDR3 DNA reads TGTGCCATCAGTGAAGAGGGGACGAACACCGGGGAGCTGTTTTTT.

V and J are TRBV12-3 or TRBV12-4 and TRBJ2-1, with D perhaps matching TRBD1 (6 bases). Trimming cost V 10 bases and J 7 bases, with 20 bases left between them. The CDR3 spans 14 residues. DNA for the CDR3: TGTGCCACCCGGGGCACAGGGTTGGGGAATGAGCAGTTCTTC. This translates into CATRGTGLGNEQFF.

This clonotype was recorded at least ten times. The J gene is TRBJ2-5, the V gene TRBV12-3 or TRBV12-4; TRBD2 agrees at 7 bases. The V and J ends lost 3 bases and 4 bases, in that order; junction bases with no gene match: 8. The CDR3 is 15 residues long. The DNA of the CDR3 is TGTGCCAGCAGTTTCGGGGGGACGGGGGGAGAGACCCAGTACTTC. Residues: CASSFGGTGGETQYF.

This clonotype was counted at least ten times. This chain links TRBV14 with TRBJ2-1; the D is unclear. V lost 4 bases to trimming and J lost 6 bases, with 10 bases between them. This CDR3 spans 13 amino acids. CDR1 is SGHDN and CDR2 is FVKESK in the germline V gene. The CDR3 bases are TGTGCCAGCAGCCCCAGACTCACCAATGAGCAGTTCTTC. This gives the protein CASSPRLTNEQFF.

At least ten counts were recorded for this clonotype. V and J are TRBV6-2 or TRBV6-3 and TRBJ2-7; the D gene could be TRBD1 or TRBD2 (5 bases each). Trimming shortened V by 7 bases and J by 6 bases, and 16 bases separated the two germline ends. CDR1 is MNHEY, CDR2 SVGEGT, per germline. CDR3 size: 13 residues. The CDR3 nucleotides read TGTGCCAGCATTCGGGACGCCTACAGCGAGCAGTACTTC. Its translation: CASIRDAYSEQYF.

This clonotype was seen a handful of times. The chain recombines TRBV7-3 with TRBJ2-5, with no clear D. This CDR3 is built from 14 residues. The V end was cut by 0 bases, the J end by 5 bases, with 10 bases between. Germline V CDR1 and CDR2: SGHTA, FQGTGA. CDR3 bases: TGTGCCAGCAGCTTAACGGTGGGATCGGAGACCCAGTACTTC. Translation gives CASSLTVGSETQYF.

This clonotype occurred many times. V gene TRBV27 combines with J gene TRBJ2-1; 7 bases fit TRBD2. The V gene's germline CDR1 is MNHEY and CDR2 SMNVEV (reference sequence). The CDR3 covers 16 residues. The V gene end was trimmed by 1 base and the J gene end by 0 bases; junction bases not matched to a gene: 3. In nucleotides, the CDR3 is TGTGCCAGCAGTTTATGGGGGGGGACCTCCTACAATGAGCAGTTCTTC. As protein: CASSLWGGTSYNEQFF.

This clonotype occurred many times. The rearrangement joins TRBV3-1 to TRBJ1-1; D is unresolved. This CDR3 has 13 amino acids. V gave up 0 bases and J gave up 3 bases, with 5 bases separating them. CDR1 LGHDT and CDR2 YNNKEL come from the germline V gene (reference sequence). The CDR3 DNA sequence: TGTGCCAGCAGCCAAGACATGGACACTGAAGCTTTCTTT. It codes for CASSQDMDTEAFF.

This clonotype has at least ten counts. The chain uses TRBV5-1 and TRBJ2-3; 12 nucleotides agree with TRBD2. V shed 4 bases and J 4 bases; nucleotides not matched to a gene: 13. The CDR3 runs to 18 residues. Germline V gene sequence: CDR1 SGHRS, CDR2 YFSETQ. In nucleotides, the CDR3 is TGCGCCAGCAGCCCCCCAGGACTAGCGGGAAAGGGGGCAGATACGCAGTATTTT. This sequence encodes CASSPPGLAGKGADTQYF. Filled out from reference TRBV5-1 and TRBJ2-3, the complete variable domain reads KAGVTQTPRYLIKTRGQQVTLSCSPISGHRSVSWYQQTPGQGLQFLFEYFSETQRNKGNFPGRFSGRQFSNSRSEMNVSTLELGDSALYLCASSPPGLAGKGADTQYFGPGTRLTVL.

This clonotype occurred many times. The chain is built from TRBV20-1 and TRBJ2-1; possibly TRBD1 or TRBD2 for D (5 bases each). The V gene lost 2 bases and the J gene lost 0 bases, with 29 bases spanning the gap. This CDR3 has 21 amino acids. Germline V gene lookup returns CDR1 DFQATT and CDR2 SNEGSKA (reference sequence). The CDR3 nucleotides are TGCAGTGCTAGAATACAGCCGACTGGGGCGGGCACGATTAGCTCCTACAATGAGCAGTTCTTC. Protein product: CSARIQPTGAGTISSYNEQFF.

Many counts were recorded for this clonotype. The chain recombines TRBV20-1 with TRBJ1-5; 7 bases match TRBD1. V shed 6 bases and J 5 bases; nucleotides not matched to a gene: 16. This CDR3 has 16 residues. The germline V gene encodes CDR1 DFQATT and CDR2 SNEGSKA (reference sequence). The CDR3 sequence: CSAQTGAPRADQPQHF. The DNA of the CDR3 is TGCAGTGCCCAAACAGGGGCCCCCCGGGCGGATCAGCCCCAGCATTTT.

This clonotype has a count of ten or more. The chain joins TRBV12-3 or TRBV12-4 to TRBJ2-5; the D gene is possibly TRBD1 (6 bases). The V gene lost 3 bases and the J gene lost 4 bases, with 9 bases spanning the gap. The CDR3 sequence is 13 residues long. The CDR3 coding sequence is TGTGCCAGCAGTTTTCCAGGGGCAGAGACCCAGTACTTC. Protein sequence: CASSFPGAETQYF.

To note about this clonotype: One base away lies a much larger clone, so this may be a sequencing read error. The rearrangement joins TRBV5-1 to TRBJ1-1; D perhaps matches TRBD1 (5 bases). The CDR3 is 13 amino acids. CDR1 is SGHRS, CDR2 YFSETQ, per germline. V was trimmed by 2 bases and J by 11 bases, leaving 16 bases between them. CDR3 coding DNA: TGCGCCAGCAGCTTTGATGCGGGGGGGGAGGCTTTCTTT. Translating gives CASSFDAGGEAFF.

The table lists this clonotype with many counts. The CDR3 coding sequence is TGCAGTGCTAGAAACCCGGGACTAGAATGGGGCGAGCAGTACTTC. As protein: CSARNPGLEWGEQYF. The chain has TRBV20-1 and TRBJ2-7; 8 nucleotides line up with TRBD2. The CDR3 is made up of 15 amino acids. Unmatched junction bases numbered 12, after V lost 2 bases and J lost 6 bases. CDR1 is DFQATT, CDR2 SNEGSKA, per germline (reference sequence).

This clonotype came up many times. The chain couples TRBV7-9 to TRBJ1-1; 7 bases line up with TRBD1. The CDR3 consists of 14 residues. With V trimmed by 5 bases and J by 5 bases, 8 bases remained unmatched. CDR1 is SEHNR, CDR2 FQNEAQ, per germline (reference sequence). CDR3 region: CASSAQGGGTEAFF. In DNA, the CDR3 is TGTGCCAGCAGCGCCCAGGGGGGAGGAACTGAAGCTTTCTTT.

This clonotype was counted at least ten times. The chain has TRBV4-2 and TRBJ2-7, with 16 nucleotides matching TRBD2. Looked up from germline, CDR1 is LGHNA and CDR2 is YNFKEQ. The CDR3 consists of 19 residues. V dropped 4 bases and J dropped 2; count of bases not matched to a gene: 11. The DNA for the CDR3 is TGTGCCAGCAGCCCTCACGGGACTAGCGGGAGGGCCGCCGCCTACGAGCAGTACTTC. It codes for CASSPHGTSGRAAAYEQYF.

This clonotype was recorded many times. This chain's CDR3 is CASSLAGVTYEQYF. For the CDR3, the DNA is TGTGCCAGCAGCTTGGCGGGAGTTACCTACGAGCAGTACTTC. This rearrangement joins TRBV5-5 to TRBJ2-7; D is perhaps TRBD2 (6 bases). Trimming pared 0 bases from V and 2 bases from J, leaving 9 bases between. Per germline, CDR1 SGHKS and CDR2 YYEKEE (reference sequence). This CDR3 is built from 14 residues.

This clonotype was seen ten or more times. V gene TRBV20-1 combines with J gene TRBJ1-4; D is undetermined. Germline V gene sequence: CDR1 DFQATT, CDR2 SNEGSKA (reference sequence). The CDR3 spans 11 residues. The V gene lost 0 bases and the J gene lost 8 bases, with 4 bases spanning the gap. The CDR3 protein is CSAREGEKLFF. The DNA of the CDR3 is TGCAGTGCTAGAGAGGGAGAAAAACTGTTTTTT.

This clonotype was seen many times. The J gene is TRBJ1-2, the V gene TRBV20-1; 8 nucleotides line up with TRBD1. Per the germline V gene, CDR1 is DFQATT and CDR2 is SNEGSKA (reference sequence). V was pared by 4 bases and J by 5 bases, with 3 bases of the junction left unmatched. The CDR3 extends over 12 amino acids. Written as DNA, the CDR3 is TGCAGTGCTACAGGGGGCGGGTATGGCTACACCTTC. Encoded protein: CSATGGGYGYTF.

This clonotype showed up many times. The V gene is TRBV4-3, the J gene TRBJ2-2; possibly TRBD2 for D (5 bases). The V gene lost 0 bases and the J gene lost 2 bases, with 16 bases spanning the gap. This CDR3 region has 18 residues. Germline V gene lookup returns CDR1 LGHNA and CDR2 YSLEER. The CDR3 DNA sequence: TGCGCCAGCAGCCAAGATTCCCGATCGGGGATCAACACCGGGGAGCTGTTTTTT. Its translation is CASSQDSRSGINTGELFF.

At least ten counts were recorded for this clonotype. The rearrangement joins TRBV27 to TRBJ1-4; D ambiguous. V lost 6 bases and J lost 7, with 12 bases in between. There are 13 residues in the CDR3. CDR1 and CDR2 (germline): MNHEY, SMNVEV (reference sequence). In DNA form, the CDR3 reads TGTGCCAGCAGAAACAGTCCCCTTGAAAAACTGTTTTTT. Translating it yields CASRNSPLEKLFF.